This T cell receptor (beta chain) is from a study of spatial heterogeneity in lung cancer. Study information: The donors comprised about 74 untreated early-stage non-small cell lung cancer patients. As counted in raw reads, each unique TCR and UMI combination appeared more than ten times on average. Where present, follow-up PBMC were sequenced a median of about 2 years after resection. A consistent excess of beta-chain over alpha-chain sequences was detected.

TCRdb ran MiXCR on the 5' RACE reads and lists one entry per CDR3 protein. The table records roughly 45,000 distinct CDR3 sequences, more than 20% of them present only once. Sample time point: blood at routine non-recurrence follow-up after resection. V lost 3 bases to trimming and J lost 4 bases; unmatched junction nucleotides: 5. The CDR3 runs to 14 residues. Germline CDR1 is DFQATT and CDR2 is SNEGSKA (reference sequence). This clonotype was seen only once. This material consisted of PBMCs, taken at follow-up. The V call is TRBV20-1, the J call TRBJ2-2; 7 nucleotides agree with TRBD2. The receptor's source is a female donor with early-stage non-small cell lung cancer. This chain's CDR3 is CSASPSGGTGELFF. CDR3 nucleotide sequence: TGCAGTGCTAGCCCTAGCGGCGGCACCGGGGAGCTGTTTTTT.